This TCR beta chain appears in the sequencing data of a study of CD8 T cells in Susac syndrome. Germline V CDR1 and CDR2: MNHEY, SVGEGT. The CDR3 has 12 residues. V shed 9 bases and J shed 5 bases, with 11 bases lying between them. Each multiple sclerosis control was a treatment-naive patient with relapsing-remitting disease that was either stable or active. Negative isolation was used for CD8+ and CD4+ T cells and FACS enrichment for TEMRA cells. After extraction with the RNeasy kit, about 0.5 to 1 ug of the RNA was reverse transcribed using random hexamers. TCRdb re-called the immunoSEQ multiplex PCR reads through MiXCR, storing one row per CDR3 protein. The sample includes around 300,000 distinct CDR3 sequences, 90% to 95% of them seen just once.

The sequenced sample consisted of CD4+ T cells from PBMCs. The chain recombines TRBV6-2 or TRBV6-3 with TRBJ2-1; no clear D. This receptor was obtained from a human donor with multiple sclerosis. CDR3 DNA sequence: TGTGCCAGTTGGGTTGGTCACAATGAGCAGTTCTTC. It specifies CASWVGHNEQFF.